This T cell receptor beta chain originates from a study of T cell responses to AZD1222 COVID-19 vaccine. With regard to this clone: Antigen unknown.

The CDR3 totals 16 residues. TCRdb's table, derived via immunoSEQ multiplex PCR, lists solely in-frame clones and lacks some. The table has 150,000 or so clones, 80% to 95% seen once. Overall study results and limits: White British people made up most donors, females outnumbered males, and clonal diversity was possibly underestimated. Researchers report vaccine-associated CD4 TCRs spanning spike, with dominance at 160-218 and 743-854. An increase in Spike-specific TCR breadth and depth was observed after two AZD1222 doses. After the peak T cell response, and only then, were repertoires sampled.

The sample in question was peripheral blood, obtained 28 days after the second AZD1222 dose. The sequence was obtained from an adult who received the AZD1222 COVID-19 vaccine. The chain links TRBV7-5 to TRBJ1-2; the table's D call, TRBD1, has no DNA check behind it. TRBV7-5 is classified as a pseudogene. The CDR3 protein is CARSLVKGDNGYGYTF. DNA for the CDR3: TGTGCCAGAAGCTTAGTCAAGGGGGACAACGGGTATGGCTACACCTTC.